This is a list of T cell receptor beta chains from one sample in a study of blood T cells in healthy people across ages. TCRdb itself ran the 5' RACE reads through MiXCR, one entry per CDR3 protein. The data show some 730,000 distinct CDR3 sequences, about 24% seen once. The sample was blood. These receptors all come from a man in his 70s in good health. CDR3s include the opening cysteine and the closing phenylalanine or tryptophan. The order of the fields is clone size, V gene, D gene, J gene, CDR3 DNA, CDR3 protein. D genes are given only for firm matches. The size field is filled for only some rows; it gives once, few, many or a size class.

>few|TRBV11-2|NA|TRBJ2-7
TGTGCCAGCAGCTGGGTAGCTGTAACCTACGAGCAGTACTTC
CASSWVAVTYEQYF
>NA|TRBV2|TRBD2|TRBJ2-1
TGTGCCAGCAGCCACGAGACTAGCGGGAGGTTGTACAATGAGCAGTTCTTC
CASSHETSGRLYNEQFF
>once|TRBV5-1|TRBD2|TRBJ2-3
TGCGCCGGCAGTCTGACTAGCGGGGGGGATACGCAGTATTTT
CAGSLTSGGDTQYF
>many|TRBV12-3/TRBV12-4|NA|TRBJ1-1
TGTGCCAGCAGTTTAGAAGGGACGATCACTGAAGCTTTCTTT
CASSLEGTITEAFF
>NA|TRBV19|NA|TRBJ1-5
TGTGCCAGTAGTGACACAGGGAACCAGCCCCAGCATTTT
CASSDTGNQPQHF
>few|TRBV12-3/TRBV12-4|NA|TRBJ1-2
TGTGCCAGCAGTTTAGACAGCCCACTCTATGGCTACACCTTC
CASSLDSPLYGYTF
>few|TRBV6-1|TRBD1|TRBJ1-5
TGTGCCAGCAGTGAAAAGGACAGGGGGAGCAATCAGCCCCAGCATTTT
CASSEKDRGSNQPQHF
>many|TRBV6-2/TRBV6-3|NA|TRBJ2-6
TGTGCCAGCAGCCTCTCCCTCTTAGGGGCCAACGTCCTGACTTTC
CASSLSLLGANVLTF
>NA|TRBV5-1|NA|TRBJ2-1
TGCGCCAGCAGCTTGCGGGGGCCGTACAATGAGCAGTTCTTC
CASSLRGPYNEQFF
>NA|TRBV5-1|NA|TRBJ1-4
TGCGCCAGCAGTTCTGGAAGGTTAACTAATGAAAAACTGTTTTTT
CASSSGRLTNEKLFF
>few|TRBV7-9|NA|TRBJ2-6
TGTGCCAGCAGCCCAACCTTGGCAGGGCTCCTGACTTTC
CASSPTLAGLLTF
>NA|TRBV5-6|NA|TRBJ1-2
TGTGCCAGCAGCCAGCACAGGGCTAGCTACACCTTC
CASSQHRASYTF
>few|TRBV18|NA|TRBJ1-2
TGTGCCAGCTCACCCCGGGAAGCTAACTATGGCTACACCTTC
CASSPREANYGYTF
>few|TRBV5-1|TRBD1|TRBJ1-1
TGCGCCAGCAGCTTGTCAGGACAGGGGTCATCCACTGAAGCTTTCTTT
CASSLSGQGSSTEAFF
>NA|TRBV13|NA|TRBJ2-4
TGTGCCAGCAGACGAACAGGGGAGGTCAAAAACATTCAGTACTTC
CASRRTGEVKNIQYF
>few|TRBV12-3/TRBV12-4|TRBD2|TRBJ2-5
TGTGCCAGCAGGGCTATAGCGGGAGGGCCTCAAGAGACCCAGTACTTC
CASRAIAGGPQETQYF
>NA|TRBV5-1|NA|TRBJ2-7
TGCGCCAGCAGCTTGAGTACTACTAACTACGAGCAGTACTTC
CASSLSTTNYEQYF
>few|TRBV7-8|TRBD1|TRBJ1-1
TGTGCCAGCAGCTCTGGGACAGGGGGAACGAACACTGAAGCTTTCTTT
CASSSGTGGTNTEAFF
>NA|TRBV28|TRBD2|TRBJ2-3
TGTGCCAGCAAGCGGGGGGGCACAGATACGCAGTATTTT
CASKRGGTDTQYF
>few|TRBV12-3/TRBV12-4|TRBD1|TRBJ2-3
TGTGCCAGCAGACCAACAATAGGGGGCCCCACAGATACGCAGTATTTT
CASRPTIGGPTDTQYF
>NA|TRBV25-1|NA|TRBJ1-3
TGTGCCAGCAGTGAGGGAGGCACCATATATTTT
CASSEGGTIYF
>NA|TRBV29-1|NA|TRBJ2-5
TGCAGCGGTAGAAGAGGCGGCGAGACCCAGTACTTC
CSGRRGGETQYF
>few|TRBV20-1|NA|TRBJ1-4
TGCAGTGCTAGAGATACTCACCTTAATGAAAAACTGTTTTTT
CSARDTHLNEKLFF